One sample yielded the 17 T cell receptor beta chains listed below, sequenced in a study of memory CD8 T cells in hepatitis C reinfection. The method was immunoSEQ multiplex PCR; TCRdb's version includes in-frame clones alone and lacks a portion of them. Among just over 50,000 clones listed, under 90% were seen once. Documented time point: pre-reinfection, 55 to 20 weeks before reinfection detection. Sorted cells were sequenced directly ex vivo without any in vitro expansion. What was sequenced was naive CD8+ T cells sorted from blood. These TCRs come from a man between 18 and 35 years old with hepatitis C virus infection.

The chain carries TRBV11-2 and TRBJ2-1, with 8 bases aligning to TRBD2. CDR1 and CDR2 (germline): SGHAT, FQNNGV. CDR3 length: 15 amino acids. V shed 1 base, J shed 5 bases, and the junction held 4 bases outside the gene matches. The CDR3 loop reads CASSLGWREDNEQFF. The DNA of the CDR3 is TGTGCCAGCAGCTTAGGGTGGCGGGAGGACAATGAGCAGTTCTTC.

The chain uses TRBV6-6 and TRBJ2-2; D is undetermined. Germline CDR1 and CDR2: MNHNY and SVGAGI (reference sequence). This CDR3 has 13 amino acids. The V end lost 0 bases, the J end lost 5 bases, and 4 bases lay between the germline ends. CDR3 bases: TGTGCCAGCAGTTACTCGGAGACCGGGGAGCTGTTTTTT. This gives the protein CASSYSETGELFF.

This chain connects TRBV28 to TRBJ1-6; D is possibly TRBD1 (5 bases). The CDR3 contains 16 residues. CDR1 MDHEN and CDR2 SYDVKM come from the germline V gene. V lost 8 bases and J 5 bases, leaving 19 bases between the germline ends. CDR3: CASATQRQNHNSPLHF. CDR3 DNA sequence: TGTGCCAGCGCAACCCAGAGACAGAACCATAATTCACCCCTCCACTTT.

The gene calls are TRBV6-5 and TRBJ2-7, with TRBD2 matching over 10 bases. V trimming: 4 bases; J trimming: 4 bases; junction bases outside the gene matches: 4. CDR1 is MNHEY and CDR2 is SVGAGI in the germline V gene. This CDR3 is built from 14 residues. The CDR3: CASSLLAGIYEQYF. CDR3 sequence (DNA): TGTGCCAGCAGTTTACTAGCGGGAATATACGAGCAGTACTTC.

The gene calls are TRBV7-6 and TRBJ2-3, with D unresolved. The V end was cut by 1 base, the J end by 7 bases, with 15 bases between. Germline CDR1 and CDR2: SGHVS and FNYEAQ. The CDR3 loop spans 15 amino acids. The CDR3 loop is CASSLDFGFMNTQYF. CDR3 nucleotides: TGTGCCAGCAGCTTAGATTTCGGGTTCATGAATACGCAGTATTTT.

The rearrangement uses TRBV19 and TRBJ2-1, with 11 bases aligning to TRBD2. Germline V gene data show CDR1 as LNHDA and CDR2 as SQIVND (reference sequence). V lost 3 bases and J lost 6; bases outside the gene matches: 13. The CDR3 consists of 18 residues. CDR3 coding DNA: TGTGCCAGTAGTATCCTGACTAGCGGGATCCCCCTAGGCAATGAGCAGTTCTTC. Translated, it gives CASSILTSGIPLGNEQFF. Filled out from reference TRBV19 and TRBJ2-1, the complete variable domain reads DGGITQSPKYLFRKEGQNVTLSCEQNLNHDAMYWYRQDPGQGLRLIYYSQIVNDFQKGDIAEGYSVSREKKESFPLTVTSAQKNPTAFYLCASSILTSGIPLGNEQFFGPGTRLTVL.

This sequence joins TRBV15 and TRBJ2-2; TRBD1 might be the D (5 bases). From germline, CDR1 is LNHNV and CDR2 YYDKDF (reference sequence). There are 13 residues in the CDR3. V was cut by 0 bases and J by 10 bases, with 9 bases left in between. The CDR3 sequence: CATSRDGAEELFF. DNA for the CDR3: TGTGCCACCAGCAGAGATGGGGCTGAGGAGCTGTTTTTT.

The genes are TRBV30 and TRBJ1-2; D may be TRBD1 (5 bases). There are 12 residues in the CDR3. The germline V and J ends were trimmed by 5 bases and 6 bases, with 13 bases remaining between them. CDR1 and CDR2 (germline): GTSNPN, SVGIG (reference sequence). The CDR3 DNA reads TGTGCCTGGTCCTCCCAGGGTAATGGCTACACCTTC. This gives the protein CAWSSQGNGYTF.

J is TRBJ2-2 and V is TRBV7-9; 8 bases align to TRBD1. With 2 bases clipped from V and 6 bases from J, the junction kept 5 bases outside the gene matches. The CDR3 is 15 amino acids. CDR1 and CDR2 from the germline V gene are SEHNR and FQNEAQ (reference sequence). The CDR3 region is CASSLSGQESGELFF. The CDR3 region has the DNA TGTGCCAGCAGCTTATCGGGACAGGAGTCCGGGGAGCTGTTTTTT.

The V call is TRBV19, the J call TRBJ2-2, with 7 bases fitting TRBD2. CDR3 size: 21 residues. CDR1 is LNHDA, CDR2 SQIVND, per germline (reference sequence). With 0 bases clipped from V and 5 bases from J, the junction kept 21 bases outside the gene matches. In nucleotides, the CDR3 is TGTGCCAGTAGTATAGATAGATCAAGTATCGGGACTACAAGGTCGACCGGGGAGCTGTTTTTT. As protein: CASSIDRSSIGTTRSTGELFF.

V is TRBV7-9 and J is TRBJ2-7; TRBD2 matches at 7 bases. J gave up 3 bases and V 4 bases, and 21 bases lay outside the gene matches. The length of the CDR3 is 19 residues. Germline V lookup: CDR1 SEHNR, CDR2 FQNEAQ (reference sequence). Here the CDR3 DNA reads TGTGCCAGCAGCTCGACGCAGGGTCGGGGAGGGCGGGCTGACTACGAGCAGTACTTC. Its protein product is CASSSTQGRGGRADYEQYF.

DNA of the CDR3: TGCAGCGTTGAAGACGGGACTAGCGTTAACAATGAGCAGTTCTTC. Residues: CSVEDGTSVNNEQFF. The V and J genes are TRBV29-1 and TRBJ2-1; TRBD2 aligns across 10 bases. The CDR3 covers 15 residues. Germline V CDR1 and CDR2: SQVTM, ANQGSEA. J lost 5 bases, V lost 0 bases, and 4 bases had no gene match.

This chain uses TRBV7-9 with TRBJ1-5; D might be TRBD1 (5 bases). The CDR3 contains 14 residues. The V end lost 3 bases, the J end lost 6 bases, and 12 bases lay between the germline ends. Germline CDR1 and CDR2: SEHNR and FQNEAQ (reference sequence). CDR3 DNA sequence: TGTGCCAGCAGCTTCCAGGGTGAATTTCAGCCCCAGCATTTT. As protein: CASSFQGEFQPQHF. The full variable domain, its missing parts supplied by reference TRBV7-9 and TRBJ1-5, is DTGVSQNPRHKITKRGQNVTFRCDPISEHNRLYWYRQTLGQGPEFLTYFQNEAQLEKSRLLSDRFSAERPKGSFSTLEIQRTEQGDSAMYLCASSFQGEFQPQHFGDGTRLSIL.

V usage is TRBV5-5 and J usage is TRBJ2-7; TRBD2 agrees at 14 bases. The trim removed 5 bases at V and 4 bases at J, leaving 11 bases unmatched. Looked up from germline, CDR1 is SGHKS and CDR2 is YYEKEE (reference sequence). This CDR3 contains 17 residues. CDR3 bases: TGTGCCAGCAGTGCTTTGGGGACTAGCGGGAGAGTTTACGAGCAGTACTTC. Its protein is CASSALGTSGRVYEQYF.

V usage is TRBV11-2 and J usage is TRBJ2-1; maybe TRBD1 (6 bases). The CDR3 spans 15 residues. The germline V gene has CDR1 SGHAT and CDR2 FQNNGV. Trimming left V 3 bases short and J 4 bases short, with 13 bases between. CDR3 sequence (DNA): TGTGCCAGCAGCTTCGGGGCAGGGGATTACAATGAGCAGTTCTTC. Amino acid sequence: CASSFGAGDYNEQFF.

As concerns this clone: The junction shows a germline mismatch at one end, possibly a read error. Here the CDR3 reads CASSYGPNRGQAF. In DNA, the CDR3 is TGTGCCAGCAGTTACGGGCCCAACAGGGGCCAAGCCTTC. The chain links TRBV6-5 to TRBJ1-2; TRBD1 matches at 7 bases. Germline CDR1 reads MNHEY; CDR2 reads SVGAGI. The CDR3 is 13 residues long.

The rearrangement uses TRBV7-6 and TRBJ2-1; D may be TRBD1 (6 bases). The CDR3 is made up of 14 amino acids. Germline CDR1 and CDR2: SGHVS and FNYEAQ. Trimming removed 1 base at V and 7 bases at J, with 11 bases between. CDR3: CASSLGGRGNEQFF. The DNA for the CDR3 is TGTGCCAGCAGCTTAGGGGGTAGGGGGAATGAGCAGTTCTTC.